The sequence of this T cell receptor (beta chain) was determined in a study of T cell responses to AZD1222 COVID-19 vaccine. General observations from the study: Donors were chiefly white British, with a greater number of females, and clonal diversity was perhaps underestimated.

With respect to this clone: Its antigen is unknown.

The CDR3 is made up of 17 amino acids. The assay was immunoSEQ multiplex PCR, and TCRdb's table has in-frame clones only and misses some. The top ten clones hold approximately 5.4% of a sample with over 130,000 clones, approximately 92% of them seen once. Sequenced here: peripheral blood, sampled on day 0 of AZD1222 vaccination. The TCR was taken from an adult in good health. V gene TRBV21-1 combines with J gene TRBJ2-1; TRBD2, as called in the table, went unchecked against the DNA. TRBV21-1 is a pseudogene locus. CDR3: CASSKRGVKRRGNEQFF. DNA of the CDR3: TGTGCCAGCAGCAAACGGGGGGTGAAGCGGCGCGGCAATGAGCAGTTCTTC.